A single sample is the source of the 10 T cell receptor beta chains below, sequenced in a study of vaccination and CD4 T cells after COVID-19. At the Johns Hopkins FTIC core, DNA taken from cultured CD4+ T cells was sequenced by way of the Oncomine TCR Beta short-read assay. MiXCR, applied by TCRdb to the PCR reads, yields one record per CDR3 protein. This table has more than 15,000 distinct CDR3 sequences, 40% to 50% appearing once. The treatment: 10-day PBMC culture with coronavirus spike peptide pools or control peptides (ViraFEST assay). No antigen has been identified for these receptors. Sequenced material: CD4+ T cells from blood, cultured in vitro. These receptors all come from a human donor who had recovered from COVID-19.

The sample holds one count of this clonotype. V usage is TRBV28 and J usage is TRBJ2-7; tentative D call: TRBD2 (6 bases). V lost 3 bases and J 3 bases, leaving 12 bases between the germline ends. This CDR3 region has 14 residues. Germline loops: CDR1 MDHEN, CDR2 SYDVKM. The DNA of the CDR3 is TGTGCCAGCAGTTTGAAGGTGGGAGGCTACGAGCAGTACTTC. It is translated as CASSLKVGGYEQYF.

The genes are TRBV12-3 or TRBV12-4 and TRBJ2-2; TRBD2 aligns across 8 bases. V was clipped by 5 bases and J by 2 bases; unmatched bases: 7. This CDR3 comprises 16 residues. For the CDR3, the DNA is TGTGCCAGCAGTGCCTCAGCGGGAGTCAACACCGGGGAGCTGTTTTTT. It codes for CASSASAGVNTGELFF.

The rearrangement joins TRBV18 to TRBJ1-1; TRBD1 agrees at 8 bases. The junction had 8 bases not matched to a gene; V was cut back by 3 bases and J by 8 bases. The CDR3 contains 14 residues. The V gene's germline CDR1 is KGHSH and CDR2 LQKENI. Here the CDR3 DNA reads TGTGCCAGCTCACCCGGACAGGGCTGGGGAGAAGCTTTCTTT. This translates into CASSPGQGWGEAFF. Full variable domain (outside the CDR3, taken from reference TRBV18 and TRBJ1-1): NAGVMQNPRHLVRRRGQEARLRCSPMKGHSHVYWYRQLPEEGLKFMVYLQKENIIDESGMPKERFSAEFPKEGPSILRIQQVVRGDSAAYFCASSPGQGWGEAFFGQGTRLTVV.

V usage is TRBV20-1 and J usage is TRBJ2-3, with D possibly TRBD2 on 5 matching bases. CDR1 and CDR2 (germline): DFQATT, SNEGSKA (reference sequence). The CDR3 is 16 residues long. V dropped 4 bases and J dropped 10 bases, with 27 bases sitting between them. The CDR3 DNA sequence: TGCAGTGCTAATAGAAGGTCGGACTCCCGATTTCTGGCGCAGTATTTT. It is translated as CSANRRSDSRFLAQYF.

The gene calls are TRBV10-3 and TRBJ1-6, with 8 bases matching TRBD1. J gave up 10 bases and V 3 bases, and 5 bases lay outside the gene matches. The CDR3 runs 14 residues. Per germline, CDR1 ENHRY and CDR2 SYGVKD. CDR3: CAISEVTGGSPLHF. CDR3 DNA: TGTGCCATCAGTGAAGTAACAGGGGGATCACCCCTCCACTTT.

J is TRBJ1-2 and V is TRBV28; D is undetermined. The CDR3 length is 12 residues. V lost 5 bases and J lost 3, with 7 bases in between. Germline-derived CDR1 and CDR2 are MDHEN and SYDVKM. The DNA of the CDR3 is TGTGCCAGCAGTATGCTGGACTATGGCTACACCTTC. This translates into CASSMLDYGYTF.

This chain joins TRBV15 and TRBJ1-2, with D unclear. V was pared by 5 bases and J by 0 bases, with 16 bases between. From germline, CDR1 is LNHNV and CDR2 YYDKDF (reference sequence). The CDR3 runs 16 residues. CDR3 sequence: CATSDLGYWPNYGYTF. DNA for the CDR3: TGTGCCACCAGCGACCTGGGGTACTGGCCTAACTATGGCTACACCTTC.

The chain recombines TRBV2 with TRBJ2-5; 10 bases match TRBD2. J gave up 4 bases and V 3 bases, and 11 bases lay outside the gene matches. CDR1 is SNHLY, CDR2 FYNNEI, per germline. CDR3 length equals 17 residues. CDR3 sequence reads: CASSERLAGGWGETQYF. DNA for the CDR3: TGTGCCAGCAGTGAGAGATTAGCGGGGGGTTGGGGAGAGACCCAGTACTTC.

This clonotype was recorded once. This rearrangement joins TRBV12-3 or TRBV12-4 to TRBJ1-3; D unclear. This CDR3 spans 14 amino acids. V dropped 2 bases and J dropped 1 base, with 6 bases sitting between them. The CDR3, as DNA: TGTGCCAGCAGTTTAAGTCATTCTGGAAACACCATATATTTT. It encodes CASSLSHSGNTIYF.

J is TRBJ1-2 and V is TRBV20-1, with D unclear. The CDR3 length is 11 residues. CDR1 and CDR2 from the germline V gene are DFQATT and SNEGSKA (reference sequence). V was trimmed by 6 bases and J by 8 bases, leaving 13 bases between them. In DNA form, the CDR3 reads TGCAGTGCGACAAGAGGAGGGGGCTACACCTTC. Residues: CSATRGGGYTF.